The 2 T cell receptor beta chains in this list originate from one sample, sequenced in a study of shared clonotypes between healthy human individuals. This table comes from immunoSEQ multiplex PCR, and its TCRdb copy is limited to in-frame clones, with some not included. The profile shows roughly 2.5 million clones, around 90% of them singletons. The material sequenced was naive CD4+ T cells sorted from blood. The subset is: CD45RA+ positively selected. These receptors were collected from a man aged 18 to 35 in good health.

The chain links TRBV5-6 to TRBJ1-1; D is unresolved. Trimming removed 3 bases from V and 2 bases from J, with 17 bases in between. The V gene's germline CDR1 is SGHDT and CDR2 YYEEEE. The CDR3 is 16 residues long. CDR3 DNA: TGTGCCAGCAGCTCTTACGTCCGGGGAGGTAACACTGAAGCTTTCTTT. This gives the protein CASSSYVRGGNTEAFF.

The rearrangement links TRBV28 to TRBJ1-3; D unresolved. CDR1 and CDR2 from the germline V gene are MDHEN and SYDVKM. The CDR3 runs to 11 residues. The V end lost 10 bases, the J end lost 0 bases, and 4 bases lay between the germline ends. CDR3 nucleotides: TGTGCCACTTCCTCTGGAAACACCATATATTTT. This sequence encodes CATSSGNTIYF.